The 20 T cell receptor beta chains listed next were all sequenced from one sample in a study of T cells in Graves' hyperthyroidism and ophthalmopathy. TCR beta CDR3 region amplification was performed from RNA transcripts. Using the HTBI primer set, a first-round RT-PCR was run on the TCR CDR3. Using its own MiXCR run on the multiplex PCR reads, TCRdb lists one record per CDR3 protein. The table has around 600,000 distinct CDR3 sequences, 45% seen once; the top ten hold 7% to 7.5%. The sequenced sample consisted of peripheral blood or thyroid tissue (not recorded which). Receptor source: an adult man with Graves' disease, either hyperthyroidism or ophthalmopathy (not recorded which).

The CDR3 nucleotides read TGTGCCAGCAGTGCCGACAGCGGGGAGACCCAGTACTTC. Translation: CASSADSGETQYF. The chain combines TRBV2 with TRBJ2-5; D may be TRBD2 (6 bases). This CDR3 has 13 residues. Trimming stripped 4 bases from V and 5 bases from J, with 11 bases between. Germline V CDR1 and CDR2: SNHLY, FYNNEI.

V gene TRBV12-3 or TRBV12-4 combines with J gene TRBJ1-5; D is possibly TRBD1 (5 bases). The CDR3 runs 15 residues. V lost 6 bases and J lost 4, with 16 bases in between. The CDR3 reads CASRPRGGTNQPQHF. The CDR3 bases are TGTGCCAGCAGACCCCGGGGGGGAACTAATCAGCCCCAGCATTTT.

With regard to this clonotype: The junction shows a germline mismatch at one end, possibly a read error. The chain joins TRBV7-9 to TRBJ2-7, with D possibly TRBD1 on 5 matching bases. Germline V CDR1 and CDR2: SEHNR, FQNEAQ (reference sequence). The CDR3 loop spans 15 amino acids. DNA of the CDR3: TGTGCCGGCAGCCCTGGGTGGGGCAGCTCCTACGAGCAGTACTTC. This translates into CAGSPGWGSSYEQYF.

This clonotype was seen many times. This sequence joins TRBV7-6 and TRBJ1-6; D call uncertain. Germline CDR1 SGHVS, CDR2 FNYEAQ. The length of the CDR3 is 13 residues. Trimming left V 3 bases short and J 7 bases short, with 7 bases between. DNA for the CDR3: TGTGCCAGCAGCTTTAATAGCAATTCACCCCTCCACTTT. Its translation: CASSFNSNSPLHF.

With regard to this clonotype: A read error may produce the germline difference seen at one junction end. The chain uses TRBV5-1 and TRBJ1-3, with D perhaps matching TRBD1 (6 bases). The germline CDR1 and CDR2 sequences are SGHRS and YFSETQ. This CDR3 region has 16 residues. The CDR3 spells CASSFGQTGFGNTEAF. Written as DNA, the CDR3 is TGCGCCAGCAGCTTCGGACAGACCGGGTTTGGGAACACTGAAGCTTTT.

The chain joins TRBV5-1 to TRBJ1-1; D unclear. The CDR3 extends over 13 amino acids. CDR1 and CDR2 from the germline V gene are SGHRS and YFSETQ. V was shortened by 4 bases and J by 7 bases, with 14 bases between the two germline ends. CDR3 coding DNA: TGCGCCAGCAGCGTCGACGGGATCCTTGAAGCTTTCTTT. It translates to CASSVDGILEAFF.

This clonotype was observed once. A read error may be the cause here, since a much bigger clone is one base away. This rearrangement joins TRBV10-3 to TRBJ1-2, with 8 bases that match TRBD1. The CDR3 runs 16 residues. CDR1 ENHRY and CDR2 SYGVKD come from the germline V gene. V was clipped by 6 bases and J by 2 bases; unmatched bases: 11. The CDR3 region has the DNA TGTGCCATCAGCTCAACCTCGGACAGGGCAAACTATGGCTACACCTTC. Translating it yields CAISSTSDRANYGYTF.

On this clonotype: Just one base apart from a much larger clone, this may be a read error. J is TRBJ1-2 and V is TRBV24-1, with a tentative D call TRBD1 (5 bases). Germline CDR1 and CDR2: KGHDR and SFDVKD. The CDR3 consists of 13 residues. The V and J ends lost 7 bases and 2 bases respectively, with 10 bases between them. As DNA, the CDR3 is TGTGCCACCAGCGCACAGGCCAACTATGGCTACACCTTC. This translates into CATSAQANYGYTF.

The CDR3 reads CSVQEKGFSYEQYF. DNA for the CDR3: TGCAGCGTTCAGGAGAAGGGGTTCTCCTACGAGCAGTACTTC. This sequence joins TRBV29-1 and TRBJ2-7, with D perhaps matching TRBD1 (5 bases). V was clipped by 5 bases and J by 0 bases, with 14 bases between them. Per the germline V gene, CDR1 is SQVTM and CDR2 is ANQGSEA. The CDR3 is made up of 14 amino acids.

There are many counts of this clonotype. This sequence joins TRBV7-9 and TRBJ1-2; D is possibly TRBD1 (5 bases). Trimming pared 1 base from V and 8 bases from J, leaving 11 bases between. The CDR3 is 13 residues long. The germline gives CDR1 SEHNR, CDR2 FQNEAQ (reference sequence). The CDR3 loop reads CASSLVPGNGYTF. CDR3 sequence (DNA): TGTGCCAGCAGCTTAGTCCCAGGGAACGGCTACACCTTC.

This clonotype was observed a few times. This chain uses TRBV7-9 with TRBJ1-2; the match to TRBD1 covers 7 bases. The CDR3 extends over 14 amino acids. V shed 7 bases and J 2 bases; nucleotides not matched to a gene: 7. Germline V gives CDR1 SEHNR, CDR2 FQNEAQ (reference sequence). CDR3 residues: CASKPTGRNYGYTF. The CDR3 nucleotides read TGTGCCAGCAAACCGACAGGGCGGAACTATGGCTACACCTTC.

This clonotype has more than one count but fewer than ten. One end of the junction is discordant with germline, which a read error may explain. J is TRBJ2-5 and V is TRBV7-7; unclear D gene. Germline CDR1 SSHAT, CDR2 FNYEAQ (reference sequence). This CDR3 has 14 amino acids. This chain's CDR3 is CASSENGPQETQYF. In nucleotides, the CDR3 is TGTGCTAGCAGCGAAAATGGCCCTCAAGAGACCCAGTACTTC.

The chain joins TRBV5-6 to TRBJ2-7; 7 bases are shared with TRBD1. The CDR3 spans 19 residues. The V segment lost 3 bases and the J segment 4 bases; nucleotides outside the gene matches: 22. CDR1 is SGHDT, CDR2 YYEEEE, per germline. CDR3 bases: TGTGCCAGCAGCTCCCCCTGGACAGGAATCTCCCCAAATAGATACGAGCAGTACTTC. The encoded protein is CASSSPWTGISPNRYEQYF.

The CDR3 is CATSPDGFRLGAYGYTF. CDR3 DNA sequence: TGTGCCACCAGCCCAGATGGGTTCCGGTTAGGAGCTTATGGCTACACCTTC. The chain recombines TRBV15 with TRBJ1-2; D remains ambiguous. Per the germline V gene, CDR1 is LNHNV and CDR2 is YYDKDF (reference sequence). The V gene lost 5 bases and the J gene lost 5 bases, with 24 bases spanning the gap. CDR3 size: 17 residues.

This clonotype was counted only a few times. V usage is TRBV6-5 and J usage is TRBJ2-5, with TRBD1 identical over 8 bases. CDR1 is MNHEY and CDR2 is SVGAGI in the germline V gene. This CDR3 contains 14 residues. The V and J ends lost 6 bases and 5 bases, in that order; junction bases with no gene match: 8. The CDR3: CASSLDRAGETQYF. The CDR3 nucleotides read TGTGCCAGCAGCTTGGACAGGGCAGGGGAGACCCAGTACTTC.

The V gene is TRBV2, the J gene TRBJ2-7; 10 nucleotides agree with TRBD2. V was clipped by 6 bases and J by 5 bases; unmatched bases: 10. Germline V gene data show CDR1 as SNHLY and CDR2 as FYNNEI. The CDR3 length is 15 residues. The CDR3 loop reads CASRAGTSARHEQYF. The CDR3 DNA reads as TGTGCCAGCAGGGCTGGGACTAGCGCCCGACACGAGCAGTACTTC.

The chain combines TRBV7-9 with TRBJ1-3; TRBD1 agrees at 7 bases. This CDR3 contains 17 residues. Germline V gene data show CDR1 as SEHNR and CDR2 as FQNEAQ (reference sequence). J lost 0 bases, V lost 4 bases, and 9 bases had no gene match. CDR3 sequence: CASSYTGQASSGNTIYF. CDR3 DNA: TGTGCCAGCAGCTACACCGGACAGGCAAGCTCTGGAAACACCATATATTTT.

There are many counts of this clonotype. The chain employs TRBV12-3 or TRBV12-4 and TRBJ1-2, with TRBD1 identical over 7 bases. The V and J ends lost 6 bases and 7 bases, in that order; junction bases with no gene match: 8. CDR3 size: 13 residues. The CDR3 DNA is TGTGCCAGCAGGGTACAGGGGACGTCTGGCTACACCTTC. Its protein is CASRVQGTSGYTF.

This sequence joins TRBV7-2 and TRBJ1-5; D is ambiguous. Deletions cut 7 bases from V and 3 bases from J, with 10 bases between. Germline assignment: CDR1 SGHTA and CDR2 FQGNSA. The CDR3 totals 13 residues. The CDR3 nucleotides are TGTGCCAGCACACCAACCCTCAATCAGCCCCAGCATTTT. It codes for CASTPTLNQPQHF.

The chain has TRBV15 and TRBJ2-4; unclear D gene. The V gene's germline CDR1 is LNHNV and CDR2 YYDKDF (reference sequence). V was trimmed by 0 bases and J by 3 bases, leaving 6 bases between them. The CDR3 contains 14 residues. The CDR3 here is CATSRDNGKNIQYF. CDR3 in DNA: TGTGCCACCAGCAGAGATAATGGCAAAAACATTCAGTACTTC.